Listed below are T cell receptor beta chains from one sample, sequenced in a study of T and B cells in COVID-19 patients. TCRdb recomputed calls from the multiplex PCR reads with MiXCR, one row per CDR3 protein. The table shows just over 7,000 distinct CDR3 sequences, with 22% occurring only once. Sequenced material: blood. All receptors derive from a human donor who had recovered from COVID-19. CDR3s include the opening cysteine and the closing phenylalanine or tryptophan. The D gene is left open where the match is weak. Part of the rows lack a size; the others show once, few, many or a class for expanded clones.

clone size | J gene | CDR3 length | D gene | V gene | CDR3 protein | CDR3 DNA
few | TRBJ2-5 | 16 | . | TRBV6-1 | CASSESSAGLRETQYF | TGTGCCAGCAGTGAGAGTTCGGCCGGATTAAGGGAGACCCAGTACTTC
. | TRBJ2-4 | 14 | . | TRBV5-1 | CASSSGTVENIQYF | TGCGCCAGCAGTAGTGGGACCGTCGAAAACATTCAGTACTTC
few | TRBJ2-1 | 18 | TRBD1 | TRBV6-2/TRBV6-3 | CASSRDSSSGFSYNEQFF | TGTGCCAGCAGTCGGGACAGTTCGAGCGGATTCTCCTACAATGAGCAGTTCTTC
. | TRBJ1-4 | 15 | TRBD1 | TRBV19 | CASSPGQGTNEKLFF | TGTGCCAGTAGTCCCGGACAGGGGACTAATGAAAAACTGTTTTTT
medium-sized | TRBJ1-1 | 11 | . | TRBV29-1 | CSGRENTEAFF | TGCAGCGGTAGAGAAAACACTGAAGCTTTCTTT
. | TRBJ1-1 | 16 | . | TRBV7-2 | CASSLERRPPNTEAFF | TGTGCCAGCAGCTTAGAGAGAAGGCCCCCGAACACTGAAGCTTTCTTT
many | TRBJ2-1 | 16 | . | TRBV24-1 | CATSDFGGFRPDEQFF | TGTGCCACCAGTGATTTTGGAGGGTTTAGACCGGATGAGCAGTTCTTC
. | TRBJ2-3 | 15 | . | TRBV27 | CASSSKGGRGDTQYF | TGTGCCAGCAGTTCCAAAGGGGGGCGCGGAGATACGCAGTATTTT
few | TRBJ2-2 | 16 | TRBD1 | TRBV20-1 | CSAEDRDRGNTGELFF | TGCAGTGCCGAGGACCGGGACAGGGGAAACACCGGGGAGCTGTTTTTT
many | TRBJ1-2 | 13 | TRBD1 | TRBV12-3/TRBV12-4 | CASSPGQRYGYTF | TGTGCCAGCAGTCCGGGACAGAGGTATGGCTACACCTTC
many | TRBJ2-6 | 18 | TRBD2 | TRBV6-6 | CASFPTLAGQTGANVLTF | TGTGCCAGCTTCCCGACCCTAGCGGGCCAGACTGGGGCCAACGTCCTGACTTTC
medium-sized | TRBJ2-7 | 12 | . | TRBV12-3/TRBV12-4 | CASSSNRFEQYF | TGTGCCAGCAGTTCTAACCGGTTCGAGCAGTACTTC
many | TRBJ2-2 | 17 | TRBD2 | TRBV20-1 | CSARDPSGGADTGELFF | TGCAGTGCTAGAGATCCTAGCGGGGGGGCGGACACCGGGGAGCTGTTTTTT
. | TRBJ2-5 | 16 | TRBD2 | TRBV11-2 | CASSLDSGGAPETQYF | TGTGCCAGCAGCTTAGATAGCGGGGGGGCCCCAGAGACCCAGTACTTC
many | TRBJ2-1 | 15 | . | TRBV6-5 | CASSYSLDRYNEQFF | TGTGCCAGCAGTTACTCGTTGGACAGATACAATGAGCAGTTCTTC
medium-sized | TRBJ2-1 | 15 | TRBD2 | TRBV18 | CASSPPGTSFNEQFF | TGTGCCAGCTCACCACCTGGGACTAGCTTCAATGAGCAGTTCTTC
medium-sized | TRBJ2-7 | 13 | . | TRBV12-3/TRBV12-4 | CASSFQAGYEQYF | TGTGCCAGCAGTTTTCAGGCGGGCTACGAGCAGTACTTC
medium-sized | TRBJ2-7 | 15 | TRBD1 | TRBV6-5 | CASSIMGTGNDEQYF | TGTGCCAGCAGTATTATGGGGACAGGAAATGATGAGCAGTACTTC
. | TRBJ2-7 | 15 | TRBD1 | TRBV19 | CASSILQGARYEQYF | TGTGCCAGTAGTATCCTCCAGGGGGCGCGATACGAGCAGTACTTC
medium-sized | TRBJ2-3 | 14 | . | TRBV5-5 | CASSLTRTTDTQYF | TGTGCCAGCAGCTTAACGCGGACCACAGATACGCAGTATTTT
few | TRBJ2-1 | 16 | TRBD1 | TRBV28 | CASKPAGTGGIGGQFF | TGTGCCAGCAAACCCGCCGGGACAGGGGGCATTGGGGGGCAGTTCTTC
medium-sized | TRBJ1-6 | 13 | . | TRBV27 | CASSLGGNSPLHF | TGTGCCAGCAGTTTGGGGGGGAATTCACCCCTCCACTTT
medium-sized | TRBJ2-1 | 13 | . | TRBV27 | CASSLRLLNEQFF | TGTGCCAGCAGTTTACGGCTACTCAATGAGCAGTTCTTC
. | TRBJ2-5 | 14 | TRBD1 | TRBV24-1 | CATSEGTARETQYF | TGTGCCACCAGTGAAGGGACAGCTCGAGAGACCCAGTACTTC
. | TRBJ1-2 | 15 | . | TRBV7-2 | CASSLSRATSWGYTF | TGTGCCAGCAGCTTAAGTCGGGCGACGTCTTGGGGCTACACCTTC
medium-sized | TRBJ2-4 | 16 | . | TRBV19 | CASSRADKVAKNIQYF | TGTGCCAGTAGTAGGGCAGATAAGGTAGCCAAAAACATTCAGTACTTC
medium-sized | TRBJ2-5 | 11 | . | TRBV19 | CASSTQETQYF | TGTGCCAGTAGTACCCAGGAGACCCAGTACTTC
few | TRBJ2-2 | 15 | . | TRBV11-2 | CASSLRGGGTGELFF | TGTGCCAGCAGCTTAAGGGGGGGAGGGACCGGGGAGCTGTTTTTT
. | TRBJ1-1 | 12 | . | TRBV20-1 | CSARTGDTEAFF | TGCAGTGCTCGAACTGGGGACACTGAAGCTTTCTTT